The present T cell receptor (beta chain) was sequenced within a study of blood T cell repertoires in COVID-19. For the study at large: COVID-19 samples from acute and convalescent phases originated in the United States, Italy and Spain. T cells, B-cell-depleted T cells, or PBMCs provided the cDNA or gDNA that served as material.

Original data processing: From reference gene primer amplification, estimates of nucleated cell counts were derived. The assay was immunoSEQ multiplex PCR, and TCRdb's table has in-frame clones only and misses some. V and J calls and clone size are copied from that table; D and trimming were computed from the DNA. This table has about 200,000 clones, around nine tenths appearing once. This TCR was recovered from a man younger than 35 with active or convalescent COVID-19. Sample: peripheral blood.

CDR3 DNA: TGTGCCAGCAGCTCCAAGACTAGCGGGGGCCCCACAGATACGCAGTATTTT. This translates into CASSSKTSGGPTDTQYF. The rearrangement joins TRBV13 to TRBJ2-3, with TRBD2 matching over 12 bases. Trimming at V came to 4 bases and at J to 2 bases, leaving 7 bases not matched to a gene. The CDR3 has 17 amino acids. CDR1 and CDR2 (germline): PRHDT, FYEKMQ (reference sequence).